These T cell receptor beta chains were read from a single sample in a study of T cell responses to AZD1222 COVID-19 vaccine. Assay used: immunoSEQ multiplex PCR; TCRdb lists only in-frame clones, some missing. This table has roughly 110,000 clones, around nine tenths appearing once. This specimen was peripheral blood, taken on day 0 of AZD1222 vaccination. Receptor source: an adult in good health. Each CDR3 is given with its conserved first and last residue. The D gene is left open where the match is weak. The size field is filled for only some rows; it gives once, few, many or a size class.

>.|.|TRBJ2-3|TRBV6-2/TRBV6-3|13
TGTGCCAGCAGGCCTACAGGCACAGATACGCAGTATTTT
CASRPTGTDTQYF
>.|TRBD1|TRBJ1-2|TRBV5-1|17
TGCGCCAGCAGCTTGGGGGGACAGGGGTCCTCTAACTATGGCTACACCTTC
CASSLGGQGSSNYGYTF
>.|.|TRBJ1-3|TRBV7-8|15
TGTGCCAGCAGCCCGGCCCGGTTGAGGGGAAACACCATATATTTT
CASSPARLRGNTIYF
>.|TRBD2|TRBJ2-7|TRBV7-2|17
TGTGCCAGCAGCCCGGGACTAGCGGGAGGGCTTCGCTACGAGCAGTACTTC
CASSPGLAGGLRYEQYF
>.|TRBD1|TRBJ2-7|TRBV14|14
TGTGCCAGCAGCCGGGATGACAGGGGATACGAGCAGTACTTC
CASSRDDRGYEQYF
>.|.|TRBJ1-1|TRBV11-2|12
TGTGCCAGCAGAAGATTTAACACTGAAGCTTTCTTT
CASRRFNTEAFF
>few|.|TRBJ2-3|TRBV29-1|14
TGCAGCGTTGAAAGCTCCTCCAATACAGATACGCAGTATTTT
CSVESSSNTDTQYF
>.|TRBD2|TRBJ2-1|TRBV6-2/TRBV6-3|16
TGTGCCAGCAGTTACTCAGGAGGGAGGGCCCCCAATGAGCAGTTCTTC
CASSYSGGRAPNEQFF
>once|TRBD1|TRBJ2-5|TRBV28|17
TGTGCCAGCAGTTTATTTGGTCCGTTGACAGGGGAGGAGACCCAGTACTTC
CASSLFGPLTGEETQYF
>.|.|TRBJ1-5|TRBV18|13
TGTGCCAGCTCACCAGGGGTAGATCAGCCCCAGCATTTT
CASSPGVDQPQHF
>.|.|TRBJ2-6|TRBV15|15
TGTGCCACCAGCGATTGGGACTCCGGGGCCAACGTCCTGACTTTC
CATSDWDSGANVLTF
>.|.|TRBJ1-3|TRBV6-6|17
TGTGCCAGCAGCCGAAGACCGGCTGGAGGGACTGGAAACACCATATATTTT
CASSRRPAGGTGNTIYF
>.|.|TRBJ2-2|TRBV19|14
TGTGCCAGTAGTATCACCCAAGGGACCGGGGAGCTGTTTTTT
CASSITQGTGELFF
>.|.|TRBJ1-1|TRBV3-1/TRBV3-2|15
TGTGCCAGCAGCCATTACACTACTAAGAACACTGAAGCTTTCTTT
CASSHYTTKNTEAFF
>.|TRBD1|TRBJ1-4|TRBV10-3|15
TGTGCCATCAGTGAAGGGGGCCCCACGGGAGAAAAACTGTTTTTT
CAISEGGPTGEKLFF
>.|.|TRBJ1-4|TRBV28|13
TGTGCCAGCAGTCCCTCTCTGGGAGAAAAACTGTTTTTT
CASSPSLGEKLFF
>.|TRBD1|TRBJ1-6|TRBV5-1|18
TGCGCCAGCAGACCCGGGACAGGGGCCCAATACTATAATTCACCCCTCCACTTT
CASRPGTGAQYYNSPLHF
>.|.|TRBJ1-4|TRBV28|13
TGTGCCAGCAGGAGGTCAACTAATGAAAAACTGTTTTTT
CASRRSTNEKLFF
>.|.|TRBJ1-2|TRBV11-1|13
TGTGCCAGCAGCACCCGACAGAACTATGGCTACACCTTC
CASSTRQNYGYTF
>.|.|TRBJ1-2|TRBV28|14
TGTGCCAGCAGCTTAGGAGGAAAGTACTATGGCTACACCTTC
CASSLGGKYYGYTF
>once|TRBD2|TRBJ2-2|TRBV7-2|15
TGTGCCAGCAGACCCAGCGGGAGCTACACCGGGGAGCTGTTTTTT
CASRPSGSYTGELFF
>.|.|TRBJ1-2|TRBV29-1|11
TGCAGCGTTCCTAAACCTTATGGCTACACCTTC
CSVPKPYGYTF
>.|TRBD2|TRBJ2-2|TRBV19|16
TGTGCCAGTGGGAGACTAGCGGGAGGTGGCACCGGGGAGCTGTTTTTT
CASGRLAGGGTGELFF
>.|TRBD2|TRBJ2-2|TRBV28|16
TGTGCCAGCCGACTCCCGGGACTAGCGGGAGTCGGGGAGCTGTTTTTT
CASRLPGLAGVGELFF
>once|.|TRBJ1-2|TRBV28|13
TGTGCCAGCAGTCTAGACAGTTCCTATGGCTACACCTTC
CASSLDSSYGYTF
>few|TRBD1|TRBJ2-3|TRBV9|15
TGTGCCAGCAGCGCCGAGGGGGCCGGGACAGATACGCAGTATTTT
CASSAEGAGTDTQYF
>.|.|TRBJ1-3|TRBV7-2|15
TGTGCCAGCAGCCTAAACAGGGTGTCTGGAAACACCATATATTTT
CASSLNRVSGNTIYF
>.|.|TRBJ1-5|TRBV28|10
TGTGCCAGCAGTTTTGGGCCCCAGCATTTT
CASSFGPQHF
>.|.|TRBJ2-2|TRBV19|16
TGTGCCAGTAGCATGGGCGGAGGGGAGAACACCGGGGAGCTGTTTTTT
CASSMGGGENTGELFF
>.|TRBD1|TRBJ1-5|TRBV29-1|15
TGCAGCGTTTCTACCCGACAGGGGGCTGGGCAGCCCCAGCATTTT
CSVSTRQGAGQPQHF
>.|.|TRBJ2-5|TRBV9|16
TGTGCCAGCAGCGTAGGGGGGAACTCTCAGTGGGAGACCCAGTACTTC
CASSVGGNSQWETQYF
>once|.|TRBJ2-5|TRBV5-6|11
TGTGCCAGCAGCTTCCGGGAGACCCAGTACTTC
CASSFRETQYF
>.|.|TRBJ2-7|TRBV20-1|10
TGCAGTGCTAGAAAGGGGGAGCAGTACTTC
CSARKGEQYF